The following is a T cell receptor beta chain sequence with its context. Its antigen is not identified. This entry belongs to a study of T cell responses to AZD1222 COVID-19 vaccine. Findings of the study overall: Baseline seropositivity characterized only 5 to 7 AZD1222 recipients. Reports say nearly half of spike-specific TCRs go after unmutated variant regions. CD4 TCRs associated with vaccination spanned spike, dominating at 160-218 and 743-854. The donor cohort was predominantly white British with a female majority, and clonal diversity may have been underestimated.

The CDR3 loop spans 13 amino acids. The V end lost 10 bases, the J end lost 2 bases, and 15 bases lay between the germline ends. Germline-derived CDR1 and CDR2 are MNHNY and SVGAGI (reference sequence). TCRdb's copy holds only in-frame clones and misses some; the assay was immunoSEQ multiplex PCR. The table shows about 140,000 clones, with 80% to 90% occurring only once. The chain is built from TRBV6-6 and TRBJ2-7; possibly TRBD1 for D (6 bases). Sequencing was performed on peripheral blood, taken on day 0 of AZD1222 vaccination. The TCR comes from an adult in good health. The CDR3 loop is CATAAQGPYEQYF. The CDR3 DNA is TGTGCCACCGCGGCACAGGGCCCCTACGAGCAGTACTTC.